A single sample is the source of the 32 T cell receptor beta chains below, sequenced in a study of CD8 T cells in Susac syndrome. It was with random hexamers that about 0.45 to 1 ug RNA was reverse transcribed. One entry per CDR3 protein results from TCRdb running MiXCR on the immunoSEQ multiplex PCR reads. This sample has more than 150,000 distinct CDR3 sequences, with about 94% found just once. Sample: CD8+ T cells from PBMCs. The receptors derive from a human donor with multiple sclerosis.

This chain links TRBV20-1 with TRBJ2-7, with 12 bases lining up with TRBD2. The CDR3 runs 16 residues. The germline V gene encodes CDR1 DFQATT and CDR2 SNEGSKA (reference sequence). V lost 1 base, J lost 3 bases, and 7 bases stayed unmatched. The DNA for the CDR3 is TGCAGTGCTAGAGGTGACCTAGCGGGGGGGAACTACGAGCAGTACTTC. Amino acids: CSARGDLAGGNYEQYF.

The chain couples TRBV2 to TRBJ2-7; TRBD1 agrees at 9 bases. This CDR3 spans 15 amino acids. Losses at the gene ends were 6 bases for V and 3 bases for J; bases not matched to a gene: 9. Germline-derived CDR1 and CDR2 are SNHLY and FYNNEI. The CDR3 DNA reads TGTGCCAGCAGGGAGACAGGGGGAACTGTCTACGAGCAGTACTTC. Its protein is CASRETGGTVYEQYF.

This chain uses TRBV21-1 with TRBJ2-1. TRBV21-1 is termed a pseudogene. The CDR3 runs 15 residues. CDR3 nucleotides: TGTGCCAGCAGCCGAAAGGGGGGCTCCTACAATGAGCAGTTCTTC. It encodes CASSRKGGSYNEQFF.

The chain employs TRBV29-1 and TRBJ1-1, with TRBD1 as a possible D gene (5 bases). CDR1 and CDR2 from the germline V gene are SQVTM and ANQGSEA. The CDR3 is 11 amino acids. V shed 2 bases and J shed 9 bases, with 10 bases lying between them. CDR3 sequence reads: CSVENQGKAFF. The CDR3 nucleotides read TGCAGCGTTGAAAATCAGGGCAAAGCTTTCTTT.

This clonotype has a handful of counts. The chain couples TRBV27 to TRBJ2-7, with D perhaps matching TRBD1 (5 bases). In germline, CDR1 is MNHEY, CDR2 SMNVEV (reference sequence). The CDR3 covers 13 residues. V was clipped by 3 bases and J by 3 bases, with 9 bases between them. The CDR3 is CASSLGRVYEQYF. The CDR3 nucleotides are TGTGCCAGCAGTTTGGGCAGGGTCTACGAGCAGTACTTC.

This chain connects TRBV13 to TRBJ1-2; D is ambiguous. CDR1 is PRHDT, CDR2 FYEKMQ, per germline (reference sequence). The CDR3 covers 13 residues. Between the trimmed V and J ends, which lost 3 bases and 1 base, there was a span of 6 bases. CDR3 coding DNA: TGTGCCAGCAGCTTCACAGATAACTATGGCTACACCTTC. Its protein is CASSFTDNYGYTF.

V and J are TRBV14 and TRBJ2-1; tentatively, D is TRBD2 (5 bases). CDR1 SGHDN and CDR2 FVKESK come from the germline V gene. This CDR3 has 14 residues. The V gene lost 0 bases and the J gene lost 9 bases, with 12 bases spanning the gap. CDR3 in DNA: TGTGCCAGCAGCCAAGACTTTGGGCTAGCTGAGCAGTTCTTC. Its translation is CASSQDFGLAEQFF.

This clonotype occurred once. The gene calls are TRBV2 and TRBJ2-3, with 14 bases that match TRBD2. The CDR3 extends over 18 amino acids. V gave up 4 bases and J gave up 2 bases; unmatched junction bases: 8. Germline assignment: CDR1 SNHLY and CDR2 FYNNEI. The CDR3 is CASSVTSGGAYSTDTQYF. For the CDR3, the DNA is TGTGCCAGCAGTGTGACTAGCGGGGGGGCCTACTCCACAGATACGCAGTATTTT.

This clonotype has more than one count but fewer than ten. V gene TRBV6-1 combines with J gene TRBJ1-1; 7 bases map to TRBD1. Per the germline V gene, CDR1 is MNHNS and CDR2 is SASEGT. V lost 6 bases to trimming and J lost 3 bases; unmatched junction nucleotides: 10. CDR3 length: 15 amino acids. CDR3 nucleotide sequence: TGTGCCAGCAGGGGCCAAGGGGGCTGGGACACTGAAGCTTTCTTT. Encoded protein: CASRGQGGWDTEAFF.

The rearrangement uses TRBV4-2 and TRBJ2-5; perhaps TRBD1 as D (6 bases). From germline, CDR1 is LGHNA and CDR2 YNFKEQ. The CDR3 runs to 13 residues. Trimming cost V 3 bases and J 5 bases, with 10 bases left between them. CDR3 DNA: TGTGCCAGCAGCCACAGGCAGGGGGAGACCCAGTACTTC. Protein: CASSHRQGETQYF.

This chain uses TRBV29-1 with TRBJ2-1; D ambiguous. This CDR3 has 17 residues. The germline V gene has CDR1 SQVTM and CDR2 ANQGSEA. Trimming shortened V by 1 base and J by 0 bases, and 16 bases separated the two germline ends. CDR3 in DNA: TGCAGCGTTGAAGGCGTAGGACGGTGGAGCTCCTACAATGAGCAGTTCTTC. The encoded protein is CSVEGVGRWSSYNEQFF.

The chain carries TRBV28 and TRBJ2-1, with TRBD2 matching over 9 bases. Germline lookup yields CDR1 MDHEN and CDR2 SYDVKM. The CDR3 loop spans 17 amino acids. J lost 7 bases, V lost 7 bases, and 17 bases had no gene match. The CDR3, as DNA: TGTGCCAGCACCGGATCAACTCTAGCGGGGCAACTAAATGAGCAGTTCTTC. It encodes CASTGSTLAGQLNEQFF. The full variable domain, rest sourced from reference TRBV28 and TRBJ2-1, is DVKVTQSSRYLVKRTGEKVFLECVQDMDHENMFWYRQDPGLGLRLIYFSYDVKMKEKGDIPEGYSVSREKKERFSLILESASTNQTSMYLCASTGSTLAGQLNEQFFGPGTRLTVL.

The chain couples TRBV12-3 or TRBV12-4 to TRBJ2-1; D remains ambiguous. With 2 bases removed from V and 8 bases from J, the gap between germline ends came to 7 bases. The CDR3 length is 12 residues. CDR3 sequence (DNA): TGTGCCAGCAGTTTACCGATGGATGAGCAGTTCTTC. Translating it yields CASSLPMDEQFF.

This chain links TRBV5-1 with TRBJ2-3; 9 nucleotides line up with TRBD2. The CDR3 runs 18 residues. Germline V gene sequence: CDR1 SGHRS, CDR2 YFSETQ. V lost 4 bases to trimming and J lost 0 bases; unmatched junction nucleotides: 12. CDR3 nucleotides: TGCGCCAGCAGCCCGGAACTAGCGGGTCCTGCTAGCACAGATACGCAGTATTTT. This encodes CASSPELAGPASTDTQYF.

CDR3 in amino acids: CASRPGLAGTTDTQYF. CDR3 DNA: TGTGCCAGCAGACCTGGACTAGCGGGGACCACAGATACGCAGTATTTT. The rearrangement uses TRBV27 and TRBJ2-3, with TRBD2 identical over 12 bases. The CDR3 is 16 residues long. CDR1 is MNHEY, CDR2 SMNVEV, per germline (reference sequence). After removal of 6 bases from V and 2 bases from J, the junction contained 6 bases not matched to a gene.

The chain uses TRBV20-1 and TRBJ2-7, with TRBD2 as a possible D gene (5 bases). This CDR3 contains 16 residues. The germline gives CDR1 DFQATT, CDR2 SNEGSKA (reference sequence). Trimming cost V 0 bases and J 2 bases, with 17 bases left between them. As DNA, the CDR3 is TGCAGTGCTAGAGATCCGATCGGGGATAGGGCCTACGAGCAGTACTTC. Its protein product is CSARDPIGDRAYEQYF.

V is TRBV20-1 and J is TRBJ2-2; the D call may be TRBD1 or TRBD2 (6 bases each). Per the germline V gene, CDR1 is DFQATT and CDR2 is SNEGSKA (reference sequence). V lost 7 bases and J lost 8, with 20 bases in between. The CDR3 extends over 14 amino acids. In DNA form, the CDR3 reads TGCAGTGTCAACCCGGGGGCGCCTAGTGGGGAGCTGTTTTTT. Protein sequence: CSVNPGAPSGELFF.

This chain uses TRBV3-1 with TRBJ2-7; the D gene is possibly TRBD2 (6 bases). Trimming took off 0 bases at V and 6 bases at J, with 15 bases between the two ends. Germline CDR1 LGHDT, CDR2 YNNKEL (reference sequence). The CDR3 loop spans 15 amino acids. The CDR3, as DNA: TGTGCCAGCAGCCAAGAAGGGTGGGGCGGGGTCGAGCAGTACTTC. As protein: CASSQEGWGGVEQYF.

This sequence joins TRBV27 and TRBJ2-7, with a tentative D call TRBD1 (5 bases). The CDR3 is 14 amino acids. Deletions cut 6 bases from V and 2 bases from J, with 14 bases between. Germline CDR1 reads MNHEY; CDR2 reads SMNVEV (reference sequence). In nucleotides, the CDR3 is TGTGCCAGCAGACTTCAGACAGCCACCTACGAGCAGTACTTC. Residues: CASRLQTATYEQYF.

V usage is TRBV7-6 and J usage is TRBJ2-1; the match to TRBD1 covers 11 bases. Germline V gene sequence: CDR1 SGHVS, CDR2 FNYEAQ. Trimming removed 7 bases from V and 4 bases from J; junction bases left unmatched: 6. This CDR3 contains 15 residues. CDR3 in amino acids: CASKGTGGPYNEQFF. Written as DNA, the CDR3 is TGTGCCAGCAAGGGGACAGGGGGTCCATACAATGAGCAGTTCTTC.

This clonotype was counted a single time. This chain joins TRBV7-2 and TRBJ1-4; maybe TRBD1 (5 bases). Trimming cost V 1 base and J 5 bases, with 14 bases left between them. The CDR3 runs 16 residues. Germline V gives CDR1 SGHTA, CDR2 FQGNSA. This CDR3 is CASSLELGVGNEKLFF. The CDR3 region has the DNA TGTGCCAGCAGCTTAGAATTGGGGGTCGGAAATGAAAAACTGTTTTTT.

This clonotype was recorded a few times. The rearrangement joins TRBV6-5 to TRBJ2-5, with D possibly TRBD2 on 6 matching bases. The V gene's germline CDR1 is MNHEY and CDR2 SVGAGI. Deletions cut 8 bases from V and 1 base from J, with 14 bases between. The CDR3 has 14 residues. CDR3 in DNA: TGTGCCAGCGGGGGGAAACGACCCCAAGAGACCCAGTACTTC. Its protein is CASGGKRPQETQYF.

The rearrangement uses TRBV2 and TRBJ1-4; D perhaps matches TRBD1 (5 bases). The germline V gene has CDR1 SNHLY and CDR2 FYNNEI. CDR3 length: 13 amino acids. V was pared by 7 bases and J by 8 bases, with 14 bases between. This CDR3 is CASKESGGEKLFF. DNA of the CDR3: TGTGCCAGCAAAGAATCGGGGGGAGAAAAACTGTTTTTT.

The chain links TRBV28 to TRBJ2-7; 8 nucleotides line up with TRBD1. V dropped 4 bases and J dropped 4; count of bases not matched to a gene: 6. Germline V lookup: CDR1 MDHEN, CDR2 SYDVKM. The CDR3 consists of 14 residues. CDR3: CASSYGTGNYEQYF. CDR3 DNA: TGTGCCAGCAGTTACGGGACAGGAAATTACGAGCAGTACTTC.

The chain is built from TRBV12-3 or TRBV12-4 and TRBJ2-2; D is unclear. CDR3 size: 14 residues. Trimming removed 6 bases at V and 0 bases at J, with 8 bases between. CDR3: CASSEYTNTGELFF. As DNA, the CDR3 is TGTGCCAGCAGCGAGTACACGAACACCGGGGAGCTGTTTTTT.

The J gene is TRBJ1-4, the V gene TRBV27; maybe TRBD1 (5 bases). Germline V lookup: CDR1 MNHEY, CDR2 SMNVEV (reference sequence). The V gene lost 5 bases and the J gene lost 8 bases, with 15 bases spanning the gap. The CDR3 is 14 amino acids. The CDR3, as DNA: TGTGCCAGCAGTCCAAACGGAGGGGTGGAAAAACTGTTTTTT. Residues: CASSPNGGVEKLFF. Looking up the rest from reference TRBV27 and TRBJ1-4 gives the full variable domain: EAQVTQNPRYLITVTGKKLTVTCSQNMNHEYMSWYRQDPGLGLRQIYYSMNVEVTDKGDVPEGYKVSRKEKRNFPLILESPSPNQTSLYFCASSPNGGVEKLFFGSGTQLSVL.

Only one count was recorded for this clonotype. This sequence joins TRBV29-1 and TRBJ2-5; D gene uncertain. The ends were cut back, 5 bases at V and 2 bases at J, with 9 bases in the middle. CDR3 length equals 12 residues. CDR1 is SQVTM and CDR2 is ANQGSEA in the germline V gene. CDR3 in DNA: TGCAGCGTTCGGCAGGCACAAGAGACCCAGTACTTC. Translating it yields CSVRQAQETQYF.

This clonotype has only a few counts. This sequence joins TRBV27 and TRBJ2-3, with D maybe TRBD1 (6 bases). Germline values: CDR1 MNHEY, CDR2 SMNVEV (reference sequence). CDR3 length: 13 amino acids. Trimming removed 5 bases from V and 6 bases from J, with 12 bases in between. The CDR3 sequence: CASSPYRADTQYF. CDR3 DNA sequence: TGTGCCAGCAGTCCCTACAGGGCGGATACGCAGTATTTT.

This chain uses TRBV9 with TRBJ2-1, with unresolved D. The CDR3 is 12 residues long. V was pared by 3 bases and J by 10 bases, with 11 bases between. CDR1 SGDLS and CDR2 YYNGEE come from the germline V gene. CDR3 nucleotides: TGTGCCAGCAGCGCCGACGGGCGGGAGCAGTTCTTC. Its protein is CASSADGREQFF.

This clonotype was picked up one time. V and J are TRBV13 and TRBJ2-7; 7 bases map to TRBD1. Germline assignment: CDR1 PRHDT and CDR2 FYEKMQ (reference sequence). The CDR3 runs to 14 residues. Unmatched junction bases numbered 6, after V lost 4 bases and J lost 3 bases. CDR3 bases: TGTGCCAGCAGCTCACGGGACAGAGTCTACGAGCAGTACTTC. It encodes CASSSRDRVYEQYF.

This chain links TRBV2 with TRBJ2-7, with D perhaps matching TRBD1 or TRBD2 (6 bases each). V shed 1 base and J shed 6 bases, with 13 bases lying between them. This CDR3 spans 14 amino acids. CDR1 is SNHLY, CDR2 FYNNEI, per germline. CDR3 bases: TGTGCCAGCAGTGAAGGGAGGGGGAACCGCGAGCAGTACTTC. Translating gives CASSEGRGNREQYF.

The chain employs TRBV9 and TRBJ2-7; D may be TRBD2 (6 bases). CDR1 and CDR2 from the germline V gene are SGDLS and YYNGEE. The CDR3 spans 15 residues. V was trimmed by 0 bases and J by 0 bases, leaving 10 bases between them. Here the CDR3 reads CASSVGGRSSYEQYF. The CDR3 bases are TGTGCCAGCAGCGTAGGGGGGAGGAGCTCCTACGAGCAGTACTTC.